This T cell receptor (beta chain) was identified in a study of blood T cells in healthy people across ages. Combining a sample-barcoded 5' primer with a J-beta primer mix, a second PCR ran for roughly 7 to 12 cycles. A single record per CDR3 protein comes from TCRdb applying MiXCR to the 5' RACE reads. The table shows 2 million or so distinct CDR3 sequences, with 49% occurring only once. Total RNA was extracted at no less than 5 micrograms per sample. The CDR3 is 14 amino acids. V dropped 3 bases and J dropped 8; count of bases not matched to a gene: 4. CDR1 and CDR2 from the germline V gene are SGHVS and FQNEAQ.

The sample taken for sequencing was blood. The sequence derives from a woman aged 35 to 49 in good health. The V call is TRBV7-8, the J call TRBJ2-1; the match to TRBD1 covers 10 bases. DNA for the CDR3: TGTGCCAGCAGCTTGCGGGACAGGGGCGATGAGCAGTTCTTC. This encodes CASSLRDRGDEQFF.